The 27 T cell receptor beta chains below all came from one sample that was sequenced in a study of T cells in Graves' hyperthyroidism and ophthalmopathy. RNA transcripts served as the template for amplifying TCR beta CDR3 regions. First-round RT-PCR with HTBI primers amplified the TCR CDR3 region. TCRdb analysed the multiplex PCR reads with MiXCR anew, one entry per CDR3 protein. Of hundreds of thousands of distinct CDR3 sequences listed, 15% to 20% were seen once; the top ten hold around 3.9%. The sample comprised blood. The receptors stem from a woman aged 25 to 45 with Graves' hyperthyroidism.

This clonotype was seen more than once but under ten times. This rearrangement joins TRBV7-2 to TRBJ2-7; D may be TRBD2 (6 bases). The CDR3 has 17 amino acids. V lost 4 bases, J lost 3 bases, and 22 bases lay in between. Per germline, CDR1 SGHTA and CDR2 FQGNSA. The CDR3 bases are TGTGCCAGCAGCTCCCTACTGAGCGGGCACCATGACTACGAGCAGTACTTC. Protein product: CASSSLLSGHHDYEQYF.

V is TRBV9 and J is TRBJ2-3, with TRBD2 identical over 11 bases. CDR1 SGDLS and CDR2 YYNGEE come from the germline V gene. The CDR3 covers 18 residues. The V and J ends lost 0 bases and 5 bases, in that order; junction bases with no gene match: 11. The CDR3: CASSVAGVAGGPGDTQYF. The CDR3 DNA sequence: TGTGCCAGCAGCGTAGCCGGCGTAGCGGGAGGGCCTGGAGATACGCAGTATTTT.

V usage is TRBV15 and J usage is TRBJ1-5; D is perhaps TRBD1 (5 bases). V was cut by 4 bases and J by 0 bases, with 7 bases left in between. This CDR3 is built from 14 residues. The germline CDR1 and CDR2 sequences are LNHNV and YYDKDF (reference sequence). The chain's CDR3 is CATSKQDSNQPQHF. The CDR3, as DNA: TGTGCCACCAGCAAACAGGATAGCAATCAGCCCCAGCATTTT.

The rearrangement uses TRBV4-1 and TRBJ2-3; D unclear. Looked up from germline, CDR1 is MGHRA and CDR2 is YSYEKL. The CDR3 runs 17 residues. Trimming left V 0 bases short and J 2 bases short, with 15 bases between. The CDR3 sequence: CASSQESRLSLTDTQYF. In DNA, the CDR3 is TGCGCCAGCAGCCAAGAATCGCGACTTTCACTCACAGATACGCAGTATTTT.

This sequence joins TRBV7-9 and TRBJ1-2, with 8 bases that match TRBD1. The germline V gene has CDR1 SEHNR and CDR2 FQNEAQ (reference sequence). The CDR3 totals 15 residues. Germline trimming cut 1 base from V and 4 bases from J; bases unmatched to any gene: 5. CDR3 coding DNA: TGTGCCAGCAGCTTAGAGAGACAGGGGTTCTATGGCTACACCTTC. It yields the protein CASSLERQGFYGYTF.

The V and J genes are TRBV3-1 and TRBJ2-7, with D hard to call. CDR3 length: 11 amino acids. V was cut by 6 bases and J by 6 bases, with 9 bases left in between. Germline assignment: CDR1 LGHDT and CDR2 YNNKEL (reference sequence). The CDR3 sequence: CASRHMGEQYF. The CDR3 nucleotides read TGTGCCAGCAGGCACATGGGCGAGCAGTACTTC.

The chain is built from TRBV6-5 and TRBJ2-5, with D possibly being TRBD1 (5 bases). V lost 1 base to trimming and J lost 4 bases, with 7 bases between them. Germline V lookup: CDR1 MNHEY, CDR2 SVGAGI. This CDR3 comprises 13 residues. In DNA, the CDR3 is TGTGCCAGCAGTTACTGGGGCGGAGAGACCCAGTACTTC. Its translation: CASSYWGGETQYF.

This clonotype was detected ten times or more. This chain uses TRBV13 with TRBJ1-1; D is uncertain. The CDR3 covers 13 residues. Looked up from germline, CDR1 is PRHDT and CDR2 is FYEKMQ (reference sequence). V gave up 0 bases and J gave up 4 bases, with 6 bases separating them. The CDR3 bases are TGTGCCAGCAGCTTAGGGGATTCCACTGAAGCTTTCTTT. Translating it yields CASSLGDSTEAFF.

This clonotype was counted ten times or more. This chain connects TRBV2 to TRBJ2-1; 12 positions agree with TRBD2. This CDR3 spans 16 amino acids. The V segment lost 4 bases and the J segment 7 bases; nucleotides outside the gene matches: 8. Germline CDR1 reads SNHLY; CDR2 reads FYNNEI. CDR3 bases: TGTGCCAGCAGTGTACAACCGGGACTAGCGGGTAATGAGCAGTTCTTC. It specifies CASSVQPGLAGNEQFF.

Comment on this clonotype: A junction boundary mismatches the germline segment, possibly from a read error. The chain is built from TRBV27 and TRBJ2-2, with 10 nucleotides matching TRBD1. The CDR3 covers 16 residues. Germline loops: CDR1 MNHEY, CDR2 SMNVEV (reference sequence). The CDR3 DNA follows: TGTGCCAGCAGTTTATTAAGGGACAGGGGCACCGGGCAGCTGTTTTTT. This codes for CASSLLRDRGTGQLFF.

This clonotype was picked up many times. The J gene is TRBJ2-5, the V gene TRBV2, with TRBD1 matching 8 bases. Trimming at V came to 8 bases and at J to 4 bases, leaving 3 bases not matched to a gene. Germline values: CDR1 SNHLY, CDR2 FYNNEI. CDR3 size: 12 residues. The CDR3, as DNA: TGTGCCAGCTCTACAGGGGGAGAGACCCAGTACTTC. Its protein is CASSTGGETQYF. Based on the CDR3 plus reference TRBV2 and TRBJ2-5, the full variable domain is EPEVTQTPSHQVTQMGQEVILRCVPISNHLYFYWYRQILGQKVEFLVSFYNNEISEKSEIFDDQFSVERPDGSNFTLKIRSTKLEDSAMYFCASSTGGETQYFGPGTRLLVL.

This clonotype has at least ten counts. CDR3 DNA: TGTGCCAGCAGCTTTATAGCCCCCTGGGACTCCTCCTACGAGCAGTACTTC. This gives the protein CASSFIAPWDSSYEQYF. This chain links TRBV7-3 with TRBJ2-7, with TRBD2 as a possible D gene (6 bases). The CDR3 has 17 residues. The germline V gene has CDR1 SGHTA and CDR2 FQGTGA. The V gene lost 3 bases and the J gene lost 0 bases, with 18 bases spanning the gap. Variable domain in full (rest from reference TRBV7-3 and TRBJ2-7): GAGVSQTPSNKVTEKGKYVELRCDPISGHTALYWYRQSLGQGPEFLIYFQGTGAADDSGLPNDRFFAVRPEGSVSTLKIQRTERGDSAVYLCASSFIAPWDSSYEQYFGPGTRLTVT.

This clonotype was seen repeatedly, ten times or more. The CDR3 region is CASSTGTLNNQPQHF. The DNA of the CDR3 is TGTGCCAGCAGTACCGGGACTCTTAACAATCAGCCCCAGCATTTT. The chain uses TRBV12-3 or TRBV12-4 and TRBJ1-5; D possibly corresponds to TRBD1 (5 bases). Trimming shortened V by 5 bases and J by 3 bases, and 14 bases separated the two germline ends. The CDR3 totals 15 residues.

The V call is TRBV9, the J call TRBJ2-4; no firm D call. CDR1 is SGDLS and CDR2 is YYNGEE in the germline V gene. The CDR3 length is 15 residues. V dropped 4 bases and J dropped 1 base, with 12 bases sitting between them. Here the CDR3 reads CASSPPVGAKNIQYF. For the CDR3, the DNA is TGTGCCAGCAGCCCCCCCGTGGGGGCCAAAAACATTCAGTACTTC.

This clonotype was observed a few times. The gene calls are TRBV5-4 and TRBJ1-3, with 7 positions matching TRBD1. Germline trimming cut 4 bases from V and 2 bases from J; bases unmatched to any gene: 9. The length of the CDR3 is 16 residues. The germline V gene encodes CDR1 SGHNT and CDR2 YYREEE (reference sequence). The CDR3 region has the DNA TGTGCCAGCAGCCGCACGACAGGGTGGGCTGGAAACACCATATATTTT. This translates into CASSRTTGWAGNTIYF. The variable domain in full, with the rest retrieved from reference TRBV5-4 and TRBJ1-3, is ETGVTQSPTHLIKTRGQQVTLRCSSQSGHNTVSWYQQALGQGPQFIFQYYREEENGRGNFPPRFSGLQFPNYSSELNVNALELDDSALYLCASSRTTGWAGNTIYFGEGSWLTVV.

This clonotype was detected many times. The rearrangement joins TRBV27 to TRBJ2-7; D not certain. This CDR3 comprises 13 residues. Germline V gene sequence: CDR1 MNHEY, CDR2 SMNVEV (reference sequence). The V end lost 5 bases, the J end lost 3 bases, and 11 bases lay between the germline ends. Here the CDR3 reads CASSRGEYYEQYF. DNA of the CDR3: TGTGCCAGCAGTCGCGGCGAATACTACGAGCAGTACTTC.

This rearrangement joins TRBV2 to TRBJ2-7; D is ambiguous. This CDR3 has 12 residues. Germline V lookup: CDR1 SNHLY, CDR2 FYNNEI. With 2 bases removed from V and 3 bases from J, the gap between germline ends came to 5 bases. CDR3 sequence: CASSEFVYEQYF. Here the CDR3 DNA reads TGTGCCAGCAGTGAATTTGTCTACGAGCAGTACTTC. The variable domain in full, with the rest retrieved from reference TRBV2 and TRBJ2-7, is EPEVTQTPSHQVTQMGQEVILRCVPISNHLYFYWYRQILGQKVEFLVSFYNNEISEKSEIFDDQFSVERPDGSNFTLKIRSTKLEDSAMYFCASSEFVYEQYFGPGTRLTVT.

Points on this clonotype: One end of the junction varies from germline; a read error may be responsible. V is TRBV18 and J is TRBJ1-1; the match to TRBD1 covers 7 bases. Looked up from germline, CDR1 is KGHSH and CDR2 is LQKENI. CDR3 length: 14 amino acids. The CDR3 DNA reads as TGTGCCAGCTCACTCGGGACAGCGAACACTGATGCTTTCTTT. It translates to CASSLGTANTDAFF.

In its sample, this clonotype was seen many times. This sequence joins TRBV27 and TRBJ1-5, with 9 bases fitting TRBD1. Per the germline V gene, CDR1 is MNHEY and CDR2 is SMNVEV (reference sequence). This CDR3 is built from 17 residues. The V gene end was trimmed by 5 bases and the J gene end by 1 base; junction bases not matched to a gene: 9. CDR3 loop: CASSPTGGSGSNQPQHF. The CDR3 DNA follows: TGTGCCAGCAGTCCGACAGGGGGGTCAGGGAGCAATCAGCCCCAGCATTTT.

Only a few counts were recorded for this clonotype. This sequence joins TRBV20-1 and TRBJ2-1; 11 nucleotides align to TRBD2. The CDR3 is 16 amino acids. J was trimmed by 4 bases and V by 6 bases; bases with no gene match: 11. Per the germline V gene, CDR1 is DFQATT and CDR2 is SNEGSKA (reference sequence). The CDR3 is CSADSGTSGFYNEQFF. The CDR3 nucleotides are TGCAGTGCGGACTCCGGGACTAGCGGTTTTTACAATGAGCAGTTCTTC.

The table lists this clonotype with a few counts. In DNA, the CDR3 is TGTGCCAGCAGTTACTCGGTGGCCAAAAACATTCAGTACTTC. This translates into CASSYSVAKNIQYF. This rearrangement joins TRBV6-6 to TRBJ2-4; D uncertain. CDR3 size: 14 residues. V was trimmed by 0 bases and J by 1 base, leaving 4 bases between them. CDR1 MNHNY and CDR2 SVGAGI come from the germline V gene (reference sequence).

In the case of this clonotype: A single base separates this from a much larger clone, so it may be a read error. The rearrangement uses TRBV11-1 and TRBJ2-1, with 9 bases that match TRBD1. J lost 1 base, V lost 7 bases, and 8 bases had no gene match. The CDR3 is 16 residues long. Per the germline V gene, CDR1 is SGHAT and CDR2 is FQDESV (reference sequence). The DNA of the CDR3 is TGTGCCAGCAACACACTCGACAGGGGGTCCTACAATGAGCAGTTCTTC. It codes for CASNTLDRGSYNEQFF.

This clonotype was seen at least ten times. The rearrangement uses TRBV2 and TRBJ1-1; tentatively, D is TRBD1 (6 bases). V lost 6 bases and J 3 bases, leaving 17 bases between the germline ends. The germline gives CDR1 SNHLY, CDR2 FYNNEI. The CDR3 consists of 15 residues. Written as DNA, the CDR3 is TGTGCCAGCAGAGGACCTGGGACACCTTACACTGAAGCTTTCTTT. Its protein product is CASRGPGTPYTEAFF.

This chain links TRBV6-1 with TRBJ2-7; no firm D call. CDR1 is MNHNS, CDR2 SASEGT, per germline. The CDR3 loop spans 17 amino acids. V lost 4 bases and J 0 bases, leaving 19 bases between the germline ends. In DNA, the CDR3 is TGTGCCAGCAGTGTGTCTCACCTTAGGGCCTACTCCTACGAGCAGTACTTC. Encoded protein: CASSVSHLRAYSYEQYF.

The sample holds a few counts of this clonotype. The CDR3 bases are TGTGCCAGCAGCCCAGCCGGATCGAGGGGGCCAGAGTTCTTC. Translation gives CASSPAGSRGPEFF. The chain recombines TRBV7-3 with TRBJ2-1; TRBD1 matches at 7 bases. Germline trimming cut 5 bases from V and 14 bases from J; bases unmatched to any gene: 15. Germline CDR1 and CDR2: SGHTA and FQGTGA. The CDR3 loop spans 14 amino acids.

This clonotype showed up many times. The rearrangement joins TRBV7-2 to TRBJ2-2; D not certain. CDR3 length: 15 residues. Germline CDR1 reads SGHTA; CDR2 reads FQGNSA. Trimming took 4 bases from V and 3 from J, leaving 12 bases between them. The CDR3 DNA reads TGTGCCAGCAGCTACGGGTTGGTCGACACCGGGGAGCTGTTTTTT. It is translated as CASSYGLVDTGELFF.

This sequence joins TRBV20-1 and TRBJ2-5, with 10 bases aligning to TRBD1. The CDR3 length is 14 residues. Germline V lookup: CDR1 DFQATT, CDR2 SNEGSKA (reference sequence). The J segment lost 7 bases and the V segment lost 5 bases, leaving 10 bases of the junction unmatched. CDR3 nucleotides: TGCAGTGCTGTAAGGGGACAGGGGTTACCGACCCAGTACTTC. Protein sequence: CSAVRGQGLPTQYF.